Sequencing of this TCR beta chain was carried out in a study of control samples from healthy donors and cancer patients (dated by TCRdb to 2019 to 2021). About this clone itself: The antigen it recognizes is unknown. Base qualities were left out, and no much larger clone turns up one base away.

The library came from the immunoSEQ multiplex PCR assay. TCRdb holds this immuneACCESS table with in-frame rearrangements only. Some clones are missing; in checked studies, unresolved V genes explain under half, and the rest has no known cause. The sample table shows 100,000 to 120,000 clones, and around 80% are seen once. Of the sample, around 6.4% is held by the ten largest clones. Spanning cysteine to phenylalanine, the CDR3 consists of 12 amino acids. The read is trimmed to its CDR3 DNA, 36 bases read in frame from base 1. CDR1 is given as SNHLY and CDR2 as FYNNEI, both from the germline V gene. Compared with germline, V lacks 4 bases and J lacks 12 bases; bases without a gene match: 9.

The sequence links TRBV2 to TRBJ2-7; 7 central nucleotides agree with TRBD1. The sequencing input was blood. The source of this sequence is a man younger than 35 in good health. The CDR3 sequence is CASSVGGQAGYF. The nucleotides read TGTGCCAGCAGTGTTGGAGGACAGGCGGGGTACTTC.